The 5 T cell receptor beta chains listed next were all sequenced from one sample in a study of cytomegalovirus exposure and HLA in healthy donors. PCR employed 60 Vbeta and 13 Jbeta primers. Libraries were prepared by immunoSEQ multiplex PCR; TCRdb keeps only in-frame clonotypes and omits some of them. The data contain 100,000 to 150,000 clones, more than 65% of them singletons. Sequencing was carried out using PBMCs. These receptors were taken from a man in his late teens or twenties in good health and CMV-seropositive.

The J gene is TRBJ2-1, the V gene TRBV18; 12 bases fit TRBD2. CDR1 and CDR2 from the germline V gene are KGHSH and LQKENI. Trimming took 1 base from V and 5 from J; bases not matched to a gene: 0. CDR3 length equals 15 residues. The CDR3 DNA sequence: TGTGCCAGCTCACCACGGACTAGCGGGAACAATGAGCAGTTCTTC. It translates to CASSPRTSGNNEQFF.

The chain recombines TRBV5-3 with TRBJ2-5, with 9 bases matching TRBD2. TRBV5-3 is an ORF for which the function is uncertain. Trimming at V came to 1 base and at J to 3 bases, leaving 10 bases not matched to a gene. This CDR3 has 17 amino acids. CDR3 in amino acids: CARSLSLAGYIEETQYF. The CDR3 nucleotides are TGTGCCAGAAGCTTGAGCCTAGCGGGGTACATAGAAGAGACCCAGTACTTC.

The chain couples TRBV6-1 to TRBJ2-7; D remains unclear. The length of the CDR3 is 15 residues. V shed 0 bases and J shed 2 bases, with 11 bases lying between them. Germline CDR1 and CDR2: MNHNS and SASEGT. The CDR3: CASSEAVGIPYEQYF. The CDR3 nucleotides read TGTGCCAGCAGTGAAGCGGTCGGTATCCCCTACGAGCAGTACTTC.

A few counts support this clone. The rearrangement joins TRBV6-6 to TRBJ1-5, with TRBD1 identical over 7 bases. This CDR3 has 13 residues. V shed 7 bases and J 7 bases; nucleotides not matched to a gene: 7. CDR1 and CDR2 from the germline V gene are MNHNY and SVGAGI (reference sequence). CDR3 amino acids: CASKGQGGQPQHF. CDR3 sequence (DNA): TGTGCCAGCAAAGGGCAGGGGGGACAGCCCCAGCATTTT.

This clone appeared a single time. The V gene is TRBV19, the J gene TRBJ2-1; 7 nucleotides align to TRBD1. The CDR3 loop spans 15 amino acids. The V and J ends lost 7 bases and 9 bases, in that order; junction bases with no gene match: 15. In germline, CDR1 is LNHDA, CDR2 SQIVND (reference sequence). This CDR3 reads CASTPGQRGSGEQFF. The DNA for the CDR3 is TGTGCCAGTACCCCGGGACAGAGGGGCTCGGGTGAGCAGTTCTTC.